Below, 28 T cell receptor beta chains from the same sample are listed, as sequenced in a study of T-cell reconstitution after alpha-beta-depleted transplantation in children. Researchers prepared the TCRbeta library using unique molecular identifiers, the study reports. MiXCR was run by TCRdb on the PCR reads, yielding one entry per CDR3 protein. The table includes about 600,000 distinct CDR3 sequences, about 21% detected once. The specimen was PBMCs, mostly from graft donor cells, collected 360 days after TCRalphabeta/CD19-depleted stem cell transplant. The receptors shown here come from a boy younger than two who had a stem cell transplant for acute myeloid leukemia, so the T cells may come from the graft donor.

V and J are TRBV6-1 and TRBJ1-1, with a weak D call TRBD1 (6 bases). Germline CDR1 is MNHNS and CDR2 is SASEGT. This CDR3 has 14 residues. Deletions cut 11 bases from V and 1 base from J, with 17 bases between. The CDR3 region has the DNA TGTGCCGCCTGGGGGGCCGTAGGGAACACTGAAGCTTTCTTT. Its translation: CAAWGAVGNTEAFF.

The chain carries TRBV6-1 and TRBJ2-7, with TRBD2 matching 7 bases. V dropped 6 bases and J dropped 5; count of bases not matched to a gene: 10. Looked up from germline, CDR1 is MNHNS and CDR2 is SASEGT. The CDR3 is 14 amino acids. The CDR3 DNA is TGTGCCAGCAGCGGGAGGAGGGGAAGGAACGAGCAGTACTTC. Its protein is CASSGRRGRNEQYF.

The V and J genes are TRBV12-3 or TRBV12-4 and TRBJ2-7, with D possibly being TRBD2 (5 bases). V was cut by 5 bases and J by 6 bases, with 17 bases left in between. The CDR3 totals 14 residues. The CDR3 DNA is TGTGCCAGCAGTCTAAGTCTCCGCCGGGGCGAGCAGTACGTC. This codes for CASSLSLRRGEQYV.

The CDR3 here is CASSANQGQLNSYNEQFF. The CDR3 nucleotides read TGCGCCAGCAGCGCCAACCAGGGGCAGCTCAACTCCTACAATGAGCAGTTCTTC. The chain uses TRBV5-1 and TRBJ2-1, with D maybe TRBD1 (6 bases). The CDR3 has 18 amino acids. Trimming shortened V by 4 bases and J by 0 bases, and 20 bases separated the two germline ends. Per the germline V gene, CDR1 is SGHRS and CDR2 is YFSETQ.

This clonotype showed up just a few times. The chain combines TRBV7-2 with TRBJ1-5, with D tentatively TRBD1 (5 bases). The germline V gene has CDR1 SGHTA and CDR2 FQGNSA. There are 15 residues in the CDR3. V gave up 3 bases and J gave up 7 bases, with 16 bases separating them. The CDR3 is CASSFLGRGKQPQHF. CDR3 coding DNA: TGTGCCAGCAGCTTCCTGGGGAGGGGTAAACAGCCCCAGCATTTT.

The sample holds many counts of this clonotype. The V gene is TRBV20-1, the J gene TRBJ2-1, with 9 bases matching TRBD2. The V segment lost 6 bases and the J segment 13 bases; nucleotides outside the gene matches: 16. In germline, CDR1 is DFQATT, CDR2 SNEGSKA (reference sequence). The length of the CDR3 is 14 residues. CDR3 coding DNA: TGCAGTGCCCCCACGGGGGCTAGCGGGGACTCCCAGTTCTTC. Amino acid sequence: CSAPTGASGDSQFF.

Only a few counts were recorded for this clonotype. The CDR3 spells CASSPGRGHNEQFF. In nucleotides, the CDR3 is TGTGCCAGCTCACCGGGGCGGGGTCACAATGAGCAGTTCTTC. The V and J genes are TRBV18 and TRBJ2-1; D might be TRBD2 (6 bases). This CDR3 spans 14 amino acids. Germline lookup yields CDR1 KGHSH and CDR2 LQKENI. Trimming cost V 3 bases and J 5 bases, with 11 bases left between them.

The chain combines TRBV18 with TRBJ2-5; maybe TRBD1 (5 bases). CDR3 size: 15 residues. V was pared by 3 bases and J by 1 base, with 12 bases between. Germline CDR1 is KGHSH and CDR2 is LQKENI. The CDR3 spells CASSPSAGRQETQYF. The CDR3 nucleotides are TGTGCCAGCTCACCGTCGGCAGGGCGCCAAGAGACCCAGTACTTC.

This clonotype came up many times. V gene TRBV20-1 combines with J gene TRBJ2-7, with D unclear. Trimming pared 5 bases from V and 1 base from J, leaving 18 bases between. The CDR3 is made up of 15 amino acids. CDR1 and CDR2 from the germline V gene are DFQATT and SNEGSKA (reference sequence). The CDR3 nucleotides read TGCAGTGCTTCACGGACCCAGCTCCAGTCCTACGAGCAGTACTTC. Translating it yields CSASRTQLQSYEQYF.

The V gene is TRBV7-8, the J gene TRBJ1-6; no clear D. Trimming shortened V by 5 bases and J by 1 base, and 15 bases separated the two germline ends. CDR3 size: 17 residues. Per germline, CDR1 SGHVS and CDR2 FQNEAQ. The CDR3 coding sequence is TGTGCCAGCAGCCCCCTGGCGGCGAATTCCTATAATTCACCCCTCCACTTT. Translation: CASSPLAANSYNSPLHF.

This clonotype was found many times. This rearrangement joins TRBV6-2 or TRBV6-3 to TRBJ2-5; D assignment may be TRBD1 or TRBD2 (6 bases each). The CDR3 totals 16 residues. Trimming left V 5 bases short and J 2 bases short, with 18 bases between. The germline V gene has CDR1 MNHEY and CDR2 SVGEGT. In DNA form, the CDR3 reads TGTGCCAGCAGTGACCCTATACGGGGGCCGCAAGAGACCCAGTACTTC. Translated: CASSDPIRGPQETQYF.

This clonotype was picked up a small number of times. This chain connects TRBV5-8 to TRBJ1-5; D remains ambiguous. Trimming left V 1 base short and J 3 bases short, with 8 bases between. Germline CDR1 is SGHTS and CDR2 is YDEGEE. The CDR3 has 14 amino acids. The CDR3 here is CASSLKDYNQPQHF. CDR3 nucleotide sequence: TGTGCCAGCAGCTTGAAGGACTACAATCAGCCCCAGCATTTT.

This clonotype showed up many times. This chain uses TRBV12-3 or TRBV12-4 with TRBJ2-1, with unresolved D. V shed 5 bases and J shed 6 bases, with 11 bases lying between them. This CDR3 is 13 amino acids long. CDR3 region: CASSKRPGNEQFF. The CDR3 nucleotides are TGTGCCAGCAGTAAAAGACCAGGCAATGAGCAGTTCTTC.

This clonotype was recorded at least ten times. This chain connects TRBV12-3 or TRBV12-4 to TRBJ2-7; D remains unclear. The CDR3 is 11 residues long. Trimming shortened V by 8 bases and J by 4 bases, and 9 bases separated the two germline ends. The CDR3, as DNA: TGTGCCAGCGGGGTCGGTTACGAGCAGTACTTC. Translation: CASGVGYEQYF.

This clonotype was recorded a few times. This sequence joins TRBV5-1 and TRBJ2-1; D unresolved. Germline CDR1 reads SGHRS; CDR2 reads YFSETQ. The length of the CDR3 is 16 residues. With 4 bases removed from V and 5 bases from J, the gap between germline ends came to 19 bases. As DNA, the CDR3 is TGCGCCAGCAGCACCCTCACGGAGAACCTAAACAATGAGCAGTTCTTC. Its protein product is CASSTLTENLNNEQFF.

This clonotype was seen at least ten times. The chain has TRBV29-1 and TRBJ2-2; the D call may be TRBD1 or TRBD2 (5 bases each). The CDR3 contains 14 residues. V gave up 7 bases and J gave up 3 bases, with 15 bases separating them. Looked up from germline, CDR1 is SQVTM and CDR2 is ANQGSEA. The CDR3 DNA reads TGCAGCGCTCTTGACCGAGGGGACACCGGGGAGCTGTTTTTT. Its protein is CSALDRGDTGELFF.

This clonotype was recorded a few times. V is TRBV9 and J is TRBJ1-6; the D is unclear. This CDR3 is 13 amino acids long. CDR1 and CDR2 (germline): SGDLS, YYNGEE. V lost 0 bases and J lost 8, with 6 bases in between. CDR3 DNA: TGTGCCAGCAGCGTAGTAGAGGATTCACCCCTCCACTTT. This codes for CASSVVEDSPLHF.

The sample holds many counts of this clonotype. The rearrangement uses TRBV7-7 and TRBJ2-2, with D hard to call. Per the germline V gene, CDR1 is SSHAT and CDR2 is FNYEAQ (reference sequence). The V end lost 5 bases, the J end lost 0 bases, and 10 bases lay between the germline ends. This CDR3 is 15 amino acids long. The CDR3 DNA reads TGTGCCAGCAGCGACCACAGAACGAACACCGGGGAGCTGTTTTTT. It is translated as CASSDHRTNTGELFF.

This clonotype was picked up a small number of times. The chain carries TRBV24-1 and TRBJ2-3; TRBD1 matches 9 bases. Germline CDR1 reads KGHDR; CDR2 reads SFDVKD. CDR3 size: 15 residues. Trimming removed 9 bases from V and 2 bases from J; junction bases left unmatched: 8. The DNA of the CDR3 is TGTGCCACCTACACCGGGACAGGGAACACAGATACGCAGTATTTT. Its translation is CATYTGTGNTDTQYF.

The sample holds many counts of this clonotype. The rearrangement uses TRBV20-1 and TRBJ1-2; unclear D gene. The length of the CDR3 is 11 residues. CDR1 and CDR2 from the germline V gene are DFQATT and SNEGSKA (reference sequence). V lost 2 bases and J 4 bases, leaving 5 bases between the germline ends. This CDR3 is CSARNSYGYTF. The CDR3 bases are TGCAGTGCTAGAAACAGCTATGGCTACACCTTC.

The rearrangement links TRBV6-1 to TRBJ2-7; D is ambiguous. The CDR3 is made up of 16 amino acids. V lost 1 base to trimming and J lost 2 bases, with 15 bases between them. CDR1 is MNHNS and CDR2 is SASEGT in the germline V gene. CDR3 sequence reads: CASSEDVSKVTYEQYF. DNA for the CDR3: TGTGCCAGCAGTGAAGATGTGTCAAAGGTTACCTACGAGCAGTACTTC.

The chain's CDR3 is CATSSARAYEQYF. CDR3 nucleotide sequence: TGTGCCACCAGCTCCGCTCGGGCCTACGAGCAGTACTTC. This sequence joins TRBV15 and TRBJ2-7; D is ambiguous. Germline CDR1 and CDR2: LNHNV and YYDKDF (reference sequence). The CDR3 loop spans 13 amino acids. Trimming cost V 5 bases and J 2 bases, with 10 bases left between them.

This clonotype was counted between two and nine times. The rearrangement uses TRBV20-1 and TRBJ2-7; 12 nucleotides align to TRBD2. CDR1 DFQATT and CDR2 SNEGSKA come from the germline V gene (reference sequence). The J segment lost 3 bases and the V segment lost 6 bases, leaving 3 bases of the junction unmatched. The CDR3 runs 13 residues. CDR3 nucleotides: TGCAGTGCCCTGACTAGCGGGGGCTACGAGCAGTACGTC. Protein product: CSALTSGGYEQYV.

The chain employs TRBV5-1 and TRBJ1-4; 9 bases agree with TRBD1. This CDR3 spans 16 amino acids. Trimming cost V 4 bases and J 4 bases; bases outside gene matches: 8. Germline CDR1 is SGHRS and CDR2 is YFSETQ. The CDR3, as DNA: TGCGCCAGCAGCGGGACAGGGCAACCCAGTAATGAAAAACTGTTTTTT. It encodes CASSGTGQPSNEKLFF.

The V call is TRBV3-1, the J call TRBJ2-1; D remains unclear. CDR3 length: 14 amino acids. Germline loops: CDR1 LGHDT, CDR2 YNNKEL (reference sequence). V was trimmed by 2 bases and J by 7 bases, leaving 12 bases between them. The CDR3 DNA is TGTGCCAGCAGCCAATACGGTGTGCATAATGAGCAGTTCTTC. This encodes CASSQYGVHNEQFF.

The V gene is TRBV5-1, the J gene TRBJ2-5; D remains ambiguous. CDR1 is SGHRS, CDR2 YFSETQ, per germline. The CDR3 consists of 14 residues. The V gene lost 1 base and the J gene lost 1 base, with 8 bases spanning the gap. CDR3 sequence: CASSLFSSQETQYF. CDR3 DNA sequence: TGCGCCAGCAGCTTGTTTAGTTCCCAAGAGACCCAGTACTTC.

J is TRBJ2-3 and V is TRBV20-1; 12 nucleotides line up with TRBD1. The J segment lost 6 bases and the V segment lost 5 bases, leaving 9 bases of the junction unmatched. The CDR3 totals 15 residues. Germline assignment: CDR1 DFQATT and CDR2 SNEGSKA (reference sequence). This chain's CDR3 is CSASPGTGGIDTQYF. Here the CDR3 DNA reads TGCAGTGCTTCACCCGGGACAGGGGGCATTGATACGCAGTATTTT.

This clonotype has only a few counts. V usage is TRBV24-1 and J usage is TRBJ2-2; D is unresolved. CDR3 length: 16 residues. Germline CDR1 is KGHDR and CDR2 is SFDVKD. V was shortened by 3 bases and J by 1 base, with 11 bases between the two germline ends. DNA for the CDR3: TGTGCCACCAGTGATGGGCAGGCGATGAACACCGGGGAGCTGTTTTTT. Protein: CATSDGQAMNTGELFF.